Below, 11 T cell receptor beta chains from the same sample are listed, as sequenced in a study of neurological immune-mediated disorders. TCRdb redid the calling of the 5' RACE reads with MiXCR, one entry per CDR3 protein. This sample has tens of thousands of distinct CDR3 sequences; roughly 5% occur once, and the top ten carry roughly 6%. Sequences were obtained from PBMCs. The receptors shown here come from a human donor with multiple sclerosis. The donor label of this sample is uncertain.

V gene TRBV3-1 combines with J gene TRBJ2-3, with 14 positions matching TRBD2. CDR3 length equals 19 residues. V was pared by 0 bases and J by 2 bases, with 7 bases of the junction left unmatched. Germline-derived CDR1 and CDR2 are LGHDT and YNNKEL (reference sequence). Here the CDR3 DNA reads TGTGCCAGCAGCCAAGAGAGGGGACTAGCGGGGGCCAACACAGATACGCAGTATTTT. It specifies CASSQERGLAGANTDTQYF.

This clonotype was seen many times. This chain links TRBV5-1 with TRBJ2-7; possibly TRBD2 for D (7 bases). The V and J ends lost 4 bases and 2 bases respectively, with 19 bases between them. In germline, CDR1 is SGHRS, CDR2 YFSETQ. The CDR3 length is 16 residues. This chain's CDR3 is CASSLMAGATPYEQYF. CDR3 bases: TGCGCCAGCAGCCTGATGGCGGGGGCCACCCCCTACGAGCAGTACTTC. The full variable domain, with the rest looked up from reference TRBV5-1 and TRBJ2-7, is KAGVTQTPRYLIKTRGQQVTLSCSPISGHRSVSWYQQTPGQGLQFLFEYFSETQRNKGNFPGRFSGRQFSNSRSEMNVSTLELGDSALYLCASSLMAGATPYEQYFGPGTRLTVT.

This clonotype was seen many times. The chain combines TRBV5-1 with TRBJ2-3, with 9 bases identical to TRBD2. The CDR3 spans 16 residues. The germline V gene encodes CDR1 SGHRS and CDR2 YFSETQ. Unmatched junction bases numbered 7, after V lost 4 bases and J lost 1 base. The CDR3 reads CASSPERGAGTDTQYF. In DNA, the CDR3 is TGCGCCAGCAGCCCAGAGCGGGGGGCCGGCACAGATACGCAGTATTTT. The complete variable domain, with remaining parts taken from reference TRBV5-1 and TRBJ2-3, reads KAGVTQTPRYLIKTRGQQVTLSCSPISGHRSVSWYQQTPGQGLQFLFEYFSETQRNKGNFPGRFSGRQFSNSRSEMNVSTLELGDSALYLCASSPERGAGTDTQYFGPGTRLTVL.

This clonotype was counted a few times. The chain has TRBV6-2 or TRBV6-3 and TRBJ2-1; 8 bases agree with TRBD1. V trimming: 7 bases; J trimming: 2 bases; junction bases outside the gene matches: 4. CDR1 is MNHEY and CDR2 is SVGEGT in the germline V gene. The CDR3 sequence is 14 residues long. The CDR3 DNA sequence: TGTGCCAGCATACCAGGGGGCACCTACAATGAGCAGTTCTTC. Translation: CASIPGGTYNEQFF.

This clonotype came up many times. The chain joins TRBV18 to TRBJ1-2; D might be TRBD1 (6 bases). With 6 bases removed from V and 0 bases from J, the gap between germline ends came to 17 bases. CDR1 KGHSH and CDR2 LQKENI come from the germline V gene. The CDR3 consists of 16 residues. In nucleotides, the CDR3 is TGTGCCAGCTCCAACATCGCGACAGGAGCTAACTATGGCTACACCTTC. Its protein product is CASSNIATGANYGYTF.

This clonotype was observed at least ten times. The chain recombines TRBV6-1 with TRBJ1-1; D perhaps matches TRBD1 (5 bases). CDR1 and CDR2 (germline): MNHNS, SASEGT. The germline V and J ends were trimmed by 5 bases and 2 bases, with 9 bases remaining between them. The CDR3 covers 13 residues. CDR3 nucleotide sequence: TGTGCCAGCAGTACCGACAGCAACACTGAAGCTTTCTTT. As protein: CASSTDSNTEAFF.

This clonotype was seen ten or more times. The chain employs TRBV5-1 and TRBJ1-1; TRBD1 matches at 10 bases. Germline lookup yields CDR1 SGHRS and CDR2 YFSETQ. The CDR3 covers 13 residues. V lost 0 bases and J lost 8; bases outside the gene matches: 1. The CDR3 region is CASSLEGQGEAFF. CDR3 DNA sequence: TGCGCCAGCAGCTTGGAGGGACAGGGGGAAGCTTTCTTT.

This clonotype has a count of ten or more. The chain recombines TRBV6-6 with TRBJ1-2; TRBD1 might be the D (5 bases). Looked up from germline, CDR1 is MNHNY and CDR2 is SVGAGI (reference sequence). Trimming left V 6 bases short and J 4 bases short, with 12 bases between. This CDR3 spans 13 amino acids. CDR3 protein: CASSRDQAYGYTF. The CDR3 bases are TGTGCCAGCAGCAGGGACCAAGCCTATGGCTACACCTTC.

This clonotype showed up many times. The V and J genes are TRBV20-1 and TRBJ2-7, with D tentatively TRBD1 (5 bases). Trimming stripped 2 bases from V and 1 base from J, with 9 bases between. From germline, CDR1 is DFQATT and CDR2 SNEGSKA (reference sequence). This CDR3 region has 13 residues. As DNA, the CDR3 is TGCAGTGCTAGATCAGGGCTTTCCTACGAGCAGTACTTC. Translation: CSARSGLSYEQYF.

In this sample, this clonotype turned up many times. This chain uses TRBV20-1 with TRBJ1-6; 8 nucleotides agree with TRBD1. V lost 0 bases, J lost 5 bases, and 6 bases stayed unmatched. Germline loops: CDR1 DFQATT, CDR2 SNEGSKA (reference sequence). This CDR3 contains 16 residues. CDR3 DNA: TGCAGTGCTAGAGATTCCCGGACAGGGAATAATTCACCCCTCCACTTT. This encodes CSARDSRTGNNSPLHF.

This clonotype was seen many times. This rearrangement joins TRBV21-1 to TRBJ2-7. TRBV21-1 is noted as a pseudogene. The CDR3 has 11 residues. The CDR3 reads CASRTTYEQYF. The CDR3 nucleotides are TGTGCCAGCAGGACCACCTACGAGCAGTACTTC.